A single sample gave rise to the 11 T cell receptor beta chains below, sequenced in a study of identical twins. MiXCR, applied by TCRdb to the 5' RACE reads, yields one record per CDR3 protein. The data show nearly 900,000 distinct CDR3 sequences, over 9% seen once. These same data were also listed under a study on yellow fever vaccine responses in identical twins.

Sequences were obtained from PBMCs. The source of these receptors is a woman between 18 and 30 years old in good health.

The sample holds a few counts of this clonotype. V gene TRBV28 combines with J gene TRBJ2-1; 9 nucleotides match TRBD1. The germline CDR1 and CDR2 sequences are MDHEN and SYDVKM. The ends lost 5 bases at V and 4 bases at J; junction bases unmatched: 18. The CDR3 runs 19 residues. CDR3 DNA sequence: TGTGCCAGCAGTCAACTGACCTCGGGACAGGGAGAGGCTTACAATGAGCAGTTCTTC. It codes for CASSQLTSGQGEAYNEQFF.

CDR3 protein: CASSGLTGGNEQFF. The CDR3 DNA reads TGTGCCAGCAGCGGATTGACAGGGGGGAATGAGCAGTTCTTC. The rearrangement links TRBV11-2 to TRBJ2-1; 9 bases fit TRBD1. The V and J ends lost 5 bases and 7 bases, in that order; junction bases with no gene match: 6. The CDR3 has 14 amino acids. CDR1 is SGHAT and CDR2 is FQNNGV in the germline V gene.

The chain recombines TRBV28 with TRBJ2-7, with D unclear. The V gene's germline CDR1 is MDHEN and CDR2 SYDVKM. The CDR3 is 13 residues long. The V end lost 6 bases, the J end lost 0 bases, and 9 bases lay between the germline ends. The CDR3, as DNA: TGTGCCAGCAGCCCCGTCCGCTCCTACGAGCAGTACGTC. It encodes CASSPVRSYEQYV.

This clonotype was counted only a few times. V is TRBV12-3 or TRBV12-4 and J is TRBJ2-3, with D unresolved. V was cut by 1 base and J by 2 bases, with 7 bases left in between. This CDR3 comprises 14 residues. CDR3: CASSLVPITDTQYF. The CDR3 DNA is TGTGCCAGCAGTTTAGTCCCCATCACAGATACGCAGTATTTT.

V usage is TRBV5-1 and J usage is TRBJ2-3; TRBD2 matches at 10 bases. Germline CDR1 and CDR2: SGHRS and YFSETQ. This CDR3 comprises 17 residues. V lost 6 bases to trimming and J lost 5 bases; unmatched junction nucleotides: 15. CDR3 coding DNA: TGCGCCAGCACTGACCGTGGTTCTAGCGGGGGTGGAGATACGCAGTATTTT. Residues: CASTDRGSSGGGDTQYF.

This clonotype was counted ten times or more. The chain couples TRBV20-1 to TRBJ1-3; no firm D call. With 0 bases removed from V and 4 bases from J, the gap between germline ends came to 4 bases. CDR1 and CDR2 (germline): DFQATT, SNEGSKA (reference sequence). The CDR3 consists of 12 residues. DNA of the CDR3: TGCAGTGCTAGAGATCAGGGAAACACCATATATTTT. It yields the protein CSARDQGNTIYF.

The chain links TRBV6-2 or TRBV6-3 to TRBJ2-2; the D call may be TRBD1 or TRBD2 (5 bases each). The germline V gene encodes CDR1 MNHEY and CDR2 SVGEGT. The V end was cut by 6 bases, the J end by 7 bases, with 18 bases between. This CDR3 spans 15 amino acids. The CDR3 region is CASRGTVSPYGELFF. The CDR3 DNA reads TGTGCCAGCAGGGGGACCGTTTCCCCTTACGGGGAGCTGTTTTTT.

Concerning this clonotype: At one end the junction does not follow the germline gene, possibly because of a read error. The CDR3: CATRTSGPTNTQYF. Here the CDR3 DNA reads TGTGCCACCCGGACTAGCGGCCCCACAAATACGCAGTATTTT. The rearrangement joins TRBV2 to TRBJ2-3; 10 nucleotides match TRBD2. The CDR3 is 14 residues long. Germline CDR1 reads SNHLY; CDR2 reads FYNNEI.

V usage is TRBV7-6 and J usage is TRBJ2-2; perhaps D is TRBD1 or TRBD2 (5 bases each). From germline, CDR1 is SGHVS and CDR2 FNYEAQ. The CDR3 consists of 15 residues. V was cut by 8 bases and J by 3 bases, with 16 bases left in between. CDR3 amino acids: CASESGGLDTGELFF. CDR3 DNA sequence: TGTGCCAGCGAAAGTGGGGGTCTGGACACCGGGGAGCTGTTTTTT.

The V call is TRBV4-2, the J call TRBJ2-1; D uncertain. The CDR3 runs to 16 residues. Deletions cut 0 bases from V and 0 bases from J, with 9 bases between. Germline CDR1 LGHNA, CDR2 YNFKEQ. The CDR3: CASSQENIPSYNEQFF. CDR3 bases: TGTGCCAGCAGCCAAGAGAATATACCCTCCTACAATGAGCAGTTCTTC.

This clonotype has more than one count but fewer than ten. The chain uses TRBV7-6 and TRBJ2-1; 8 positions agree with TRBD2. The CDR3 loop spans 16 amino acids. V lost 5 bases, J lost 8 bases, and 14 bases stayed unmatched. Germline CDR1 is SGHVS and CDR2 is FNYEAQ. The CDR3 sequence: CASSPTSVVKADEQFF. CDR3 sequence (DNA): TGTGCCAGCAGCCCGACTAGCGTAGTCAAAGCAGATGAGCAGTTCTTC.